Shown below are 18 T cell receptor beta chains from a single sample sequenced in a study of Graves' ophthalmopathy and Graves' hyperthyroidism. TCR beta CDR3 amplification used RNA transcripts. First-round RT-PCR with HTBI primers preceded a second-round multiplex PCR. TCRdb re-derived calls from the multiplex PCR reads in MiXCR, one entry per CDR3 protein. Among hundreds of thousands of distinct CDR3 sequences listed, around a fifth were seen once. Input material: peripheral blood. The receptor source for this set is a woman younger than 35 with stable Graves' hyperthyroidism. Some clones in this sample may be carry-over from other donors' samples.

Many counts were recorded for this clonotype. The chain has TRBV30 and TRBJ1-2; D gene uncertain. Germline loops: CDR1 GTSNPN, CDR2 SVGIG (reference sequence). The CDR3 has 13 residues. The V end lost 4 bases, the J end lost 5 bases, and 14 bases lay between the germline ends. The CDR3 here is CAWIGGWRYGYTF. The CDR3 DNA follows: TGTGCCTGGATAGGCGGCTGGCGGTATGGCTACACCTTC.

This clonotype was recorded many times. This sequence joins TRBV7-2 and TRBJ2-5; D ambiguous. CDR1 is SGHTA and CDR2 is FQGNSA in the germline V gene. V lost 2 bases, J lost 5 bases, and 12 bases lay in between. The CDR3 runs to 14 residues. Here the CDR3 reads CASSLIIEAETQYF. Written as DNA, the CDR3 is TGTGCCAGCAGCTTAATCATCGAGGCGGAGACCCAGTACTTC.

This clonotype was found many times. The chain recombines TRBV30 with TRBJ1-5, with a tentative D call TRBD1 (6 bases). The CDR3 covers 14 residues. V was pared by 1 base and J by 3 bases, with 10 bases between. Germline CDR1 reads GTSNPN; CDR2 reads SVGIG (reference sequence). CDR3 loop: CAWSDWTDNQPQHF. CDR3 coding DNA: TGTGCCTGGAGTGACTGGACAGACAATCAGCCCCAGCATTTT.

This clonotype was detected a few times. The chain uses TRBV6-1 and TRBJ2-7; TRBD2 might be the D (6 bases). The CDR3 spans 13 residues. Per the germline V gene, CDR1 is MNHNS and CDR2 is SASEGT. Trimming took off 1 base at V and 6 bases at J, with 10 bases between the two ends. CDR3 protein: CASSEGETSEQYF. The CDR3, as DNA: TGTGCCAGCAGTGAAGGGGAGACTAGCGAGCAGTACTTC.

This clonotype was observed a few times. CDR3 sequence: CASSEGWYLGYSNQPQHF. The CDR3 coding sequence is TGTGCCAGCAGTGAAGGATGGTATCTTGGGTATAGCAATCAGCCCCAGCATTTT. V is TRBV6-1 and J is TRBJ1-5; no definite D call. Germline values: CDR1 MNHNS, CDR2 SASEGT. CDR3 size: 18 residues. V lost 1 base and J 0 bases, leaving 16 bases between the germline ends.

Concerning this clonotype itself: This clone may be a read error of a much larger clone one base away. This chain connects TRBV28 to TRBJ2-7; a weak D match, TRBD1 (5 bases). The V end lost 5 bases, the J end lost 3 bases, and 11 bases lay between the germline ends. Germline values: CDR1 MDHEN, CDR2 SYDVKM. The CDR3 is 13 residues long. As DNA, the CDR3 is TGTGCCAGCAGTGACAGAATCCTCTACGAGCAGTACGTC. Protein sequence: CASSDRILYEQYV.

This sequence joins TRBV5-1 and TRBJ1-1; D gene uncertain. With 2 bases removed from V and 5 bases from J, the gap between germline ends came to 10 bases. The CDR3 is 13 residues long. Germline lookup yields CDR1 SGHRS and CDR2 YFSETQ. CDR3 in amino acids: CASSLPELTEAFF. CDR3 DNA sequence: TGCGCCAGCAGCTTACCAGAGCTTACTGAAGCTTTCTTT.

The sample holds many counts of this clonotype. The chain has TRBV6-1 and TRBJ1-1; 7 bases align to TRBD1. This CDR3 has 12 residues. Unmatched junction bases numbered 3, after V lost 2 bases and J lost 9 bases. CDR1 MNHNS and CDR2 SASEGT come from the germline V gene. The CDR3 region has the DNA TGTGCCAGCAGTGAAACGGGACAGAAAGCTTTCTTT. Translation gives CASSETGQKAFF.

V gene TRBV6-1 combines with J gene TRBJ2-5; 12 nucleotides line up with TRBD2. V was pared by 2 bases and J by 6 bases, with 7 bases of the junction left unmatched. CDR3 size: 16 residues. CDR1 is MNHNS, CDR2 SASEGT, per germline. In DNA form, the CDR3 reads TGTGCCAGCAGTGAACTAGCGGGAGGGCCGGGGAAGACCCAGTACTTC. Its protein product is CASSELAGGPGKTQYF.

The V gene is TRBV15, the J gene TRBJ2-2; D is ambiguous. The germline CDR1 and CDR2 sequences are LNHNV and YYDKDF (reference sequence). The germline V and J ends were trimmed by 11 bases and 5 bases, with 12 bases remaining between them. The CDR3 has 12 amino acids. CDR3 DNA sequence: TGTGCCGTATCAGTCGGAACCGGGGAGCTGTTTTTT. This sequence encodes CAVSVGTGELFF.

At least ten counts were recorded for this clonotype. The chain is built from TRBV6-2 or TRBV6-3 and TRBJ2-7, with D perhaps assigned TRBD1 or TRBD2 (5 bases each). The germline gives CDR1 MNHEY, CDR2 SVGEGT. Trimming left V 4 bases short and J 2 bases short, with 9 bases between. CDR3 length equals 13 residues. CDR3 DNA sequence: TGTGCCAGCAGTTCTATGGGGGCCTACGAGCAGTACTTC. It encodes CASSSMGAYEQYF.

The chain joins TRBV5-1 to TRBJ2-5, with D perhaps matching TRBD1 (5 bases). The germline V gene encodes CDR1 SGHRS and CDR2 YFSETQ. V shed 1 base and J shed 4 bases, with 8 bases lying between them. CDR3 length: 13 residues. Here the CDR3 DNA reads TGCGCCAGCAGCTTGATCAGGGCAGAGACCCAGTACTTC. Translating it yields CASSLIRAETQYF. The variable domain in full, with the rest retrieved from reference TRBV5-1 and TRBJ2-5, is KAGVTQTPRYLIKTRGQQVTLSCSPISGHRSVSWYQQTPGQGLQFLFEYFSETQRNKGNFPGRFSGRQFSNSRSEMNVSTLELGDSALYLCASSLIRAETQYFGPGTRLLVL.

The chain combines TRBV6-1 with TRBJ1-2; tentatively, D is TRBD1 (5 bases). CDR1 MNHNS and CDR2 SASEGT come from the germline V gene. Trimming took off 3 bases at V and 8 bases at J, with 19 bases between the two ends. The CDR3 covers 15 residues. Here the CDR3 DNA reads TGTGCCAGCAGTGACATCAGGGAGATCACTAAGGGCTACACCTTC. It yields the protein CASSDIREITKGYTF.

The rearrangement joins TRBV7-3 to TRBJ1-1, with 8 bases lining up with TRBD1. This CDR3 is 12 amino acids long. V dropped 8 bases and J dropped 7; count of bases not matched to a gene: 6. Germline V gene sequence: CDR1 SGHTA, CDR2 FQGTGA. CDR3 DNA sequence: TGTGCCAGCGGTTACGGGACAGGTGAAGCTTTCTTT. Encoded protein: CASGYGTGEAFF.

This clonotype was counted at least ten times. An end of the junction differs from the germline gene, which may be a read error. CDR3 in amino acids: CASSEEQAGGTDAQYF. The CDR3 DNA follows: TGCGCCAGCAGTGAGGAACAAGCGGGAGGGACAGATGCGCAGTATTTT. The chain combines TRBV10-2 with TRBJ2-3; 10 nucleotides agree with TRBD2. There are 16 residues in the CDR3. Germline assignment: CDR1 WSHSY and CDR2 SAAADI.

This clonotype was counted ten times or more. The gene calls are TRBV15 and TRBJ2-2; D may be TRBD1 (5 bases). In germline, CDR1 is LNHNV, CDR2 YYDKDF (reference sequence). The CDR3 runs 14 residues. V was shortened by 2 bases and J by 4 bases, with 8 bases between the two germline ends. The CDR3 here is CATSRQGSTGELFF. The CDR3 DNA sequence: TGTGCCACCAGCAGACAGGGTTCCACCGGGGAGCTGTTTTTT.

Remarks on this clonotype: One base away lies a much larger clone, so this may be a sequencing read error. The CDR3 ends on some other residue instead of the conserved phenylalanine or tryptophan, so this is likely a read error. The CDR3 nucleotides read TGTGCCAGCAGCTTTTACCAGGGTAGCGAGACCCAGTACTAC. Its protein is CASSFYQGSETQYY. The V call is TRBV5-5, the J call TRBJ2-5; TRBD1 might be the D (5 bases). Trimming stripped 2 bases from V and 5 bases from J, with 13 bases between. The germline CDR1 and CDR2 sequences are SGHKS and YYEKEE (reference sequence). This CDR3 contains 14 residues.

This clonotype was found many times. V is TRBV11-1 and J is TRBJ1-3; D may be TRBD1 (6 bases). The CDR3 sequence is 17 residues long. Germline-derived CDR1 and CDR2 are SGHAT and FQDESV (reference sequence). V gave up 4 bases and J gave up 4 bases, with 20 bases separating them. In nucleotides, the CDR3 is TGTGCCAGCAGCTCGACTTCATTTCCGGGACAAGGAAACACCATATATTTT. Translation gives CASSSTSFPGQGNTIYF.